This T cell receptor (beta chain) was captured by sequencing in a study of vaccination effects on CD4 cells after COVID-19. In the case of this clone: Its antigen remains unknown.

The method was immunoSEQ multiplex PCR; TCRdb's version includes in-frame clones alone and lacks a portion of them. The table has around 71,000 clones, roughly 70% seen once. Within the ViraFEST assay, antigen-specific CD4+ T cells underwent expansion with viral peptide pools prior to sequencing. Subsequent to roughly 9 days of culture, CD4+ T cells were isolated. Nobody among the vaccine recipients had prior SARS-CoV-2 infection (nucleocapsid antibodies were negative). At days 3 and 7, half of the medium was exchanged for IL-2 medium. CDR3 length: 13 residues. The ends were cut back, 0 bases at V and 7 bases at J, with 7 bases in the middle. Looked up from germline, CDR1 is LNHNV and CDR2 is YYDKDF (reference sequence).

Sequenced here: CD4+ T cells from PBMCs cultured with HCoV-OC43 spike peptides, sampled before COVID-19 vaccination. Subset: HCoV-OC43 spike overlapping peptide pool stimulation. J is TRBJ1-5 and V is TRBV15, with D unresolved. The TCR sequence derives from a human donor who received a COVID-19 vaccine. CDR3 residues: CATSREVAQPQHF. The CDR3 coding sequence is TGTGCCACCAGCAGAGAAGTGGCACAGCCCCAGCATTTT.